In its sample, the clone carrying this T cell receptor beta chain was seen many times. The CDR3 is 11 amino acids. V lost 0 bases, J lost 9 bases, and 8 bases lay in between. Looked up from germline, CDR1 is DFQATT and CDR2 is SNEGSKA (reference sequence). Exclusion criteria comprised uncontrolled infection, other autoimmune disease, pregnancy or lactation. Used for diagnoses were clinical symptoms, serum thyroxine and TRAb, thyroid ultrasound and orbital computed tomography. 10 ml fresh peripheral blood yielded the PBMCs. These data belong to a study of T cells in Graves' hyperthyroidism and ophthalmopathy. In the study overall: Blood was drawn when the patient was first diagnosed and still untreated.

TCR beta CDR3 regions were amplified from RNA transcripts. Using the HTBI primer set, a first-round RT-PCR was run on the TCR CDR3. TCRdb recomputed calls from the multiplex PCR reads with MiXCR, one row per CDR3 protein. Among 550,000 to 600,000 distinct CDR3 sequences, approximately 15% were seen once, and the ten largest hold 7% to 9%. The sequence was collected from a woman between 18 and 30 years old with Graves' ophthalmopathy. The sample taken for sequencing was blood. This rearrangement joins TRBV20-1 to TRBJ1-2; unclear D gene. CDR3 protein: CSARDSGSYTF. The CDR3 DNA is TGCAGTGCTAGAGATAGCGGGAGCTACACCTTC.